This TCR beta chain came from a study of blood T cell repertoires in COVID-19. About the research overall: PBMCs, B-cell-depleted T cells, or T cells were the source of the cDNA or gDNA that made up the material.

There are 17 residues in the CDR3. The trim removed 1 base at V and 7 bases at J, leaving 8 bases unmatched. Germline values: CDR1 MGHRA, CDR2 YSYEKL. Authors' methods: Quantification of nucleated cells was approximated via reference gene primer amplification. Generated by immunoSEQ multiplex PCR, the TCRdb table keeps only in-frame clones and is missing some. D and trimming come from the DNA, and the V and J calls and clone size come from that table. This table holds 200,000 to 250,000 clones, more than 80% found once. The clonotype was recovered from a woman older than 75 with COVID-19, enrolled during active disease. The sequencing input was peripheral blood. This chain uses TRBV4-1 with TRBJ1-5; TRBD1 matches at 12 bases. The CDR3 DNA reads TGCGCCAGCAGCCAAGTGTCCGGGACAGGGGGCTACCAGCCCCAGCATTTT. Translating it yields CASSQVSGTGGYQPQHF.